The TCR beta chain described here comes from a study of human T cells and chemical hapten exposure. Individual cDNA molecules in this library carried unique molecular identifiers. TCRdb independently ran MiXCR on the RACE reads; one entry per CDR3 protein. This table has some 45,000 distinct CDR3 sequences, approximately 9% appearing once. Points from the study as a whole: No change in TCRs above 1 in 1000 frequency was produced by DPC sensitization.

Time point meaning: patch test 2, 6 weeks after DPC sensitization. As for treatment: therapeutic diphenylcyclopropenone sensitization with weekly scalp DPC. This clonotype came up many times. Its antigen remains unknown. The source of this sequence is a woman aged 40 to 49 with alopecia areata. Some clones in this sample may be carry-over from other donors' samples. The specimen comprised whole blood, sampled in connection with sensitization to the hapten diphenylcyclopropenone (DPC).

The CDR3 DNA sequence: TGTGCCAGCAGCAGACAAGGGACAGGACCTCAGCCCCAGCATTTT. Protein product: CASSRQGTGPQPQHF. This rearrangement joins TRBV6-5 to TRBJ1-5, with 8 bases identical to TRBD1. Germline V gives CDR1 MNHEY, CDR2 SVGAGI. The junction had 10 bases not matched to a gene; V was cut back by 6 bases and J by 6 bases. CDR3 size: 15 residues.